Each of the 2 T cell receptor beta chains below was sequenced from the same sample in a study of shared clonotypes between healthy human individuals. Sequencing was performed with immunoSEQ multiplex PCR; in TCRdb, only in-frame clones are kept and a portion is missing. The sample yields over 1.5 million clones, approximately 98% seen once. Sequenced material: naive CD4+ T cells sorted from blood. Subset given: CD45RA+ positively selected. The origin of the receptors is a man aged 30-40 years in good health.

The chain joins TRBV2 to TRBJ2-1; perhaps TRBD2 as D (6 bases). Trimming shortened V by 4 bases and J by 4 bases, and 11 bases separated the two germline ends. Per the germline V gene, CDR1 is SNHLY and CDR2 is FYNNEI. CDR3 size: 14 residues. The CDR3 loop is CASSGDSGYNEQFF. For the CDR3, the DNA is TGTGCCAGCAGTGGGGACTCGGGATACAATGAGCAGTTCTTC.

The chain combines TRBV25-1 with TRBJ1-3; the match to TRBD1 covers 7 bases. V shed 6 bases, J shed 0 bases, and the junction held 8 bases outside the gene matches. Germline assignment: CDR1 MGHDK and CDR2 SYGVNS. There are 16 residues in the CDR3. The DNA of the CDR3 is TGTGCCAGCAGCCTCCCCGGGACAGCCTCTGGAAACACCATATATTTT. It is translated as CASSLPGTASGNTIYF.